The 20 T cell receptor beta chains listed next were all sequenced from one sample in a study of cytomegalovirus exposure and HLA in healthy donors. Method: immunoSEQ multiplex PCR; TCRdb's copy keeps in-frame clones and lacks some. The table records some 240,000 clones, 75% to 90% of them present only once. Sequenced sample: PBMCs. These receptor sequences come from a woman younger than 35 in good health and CMV-seronegative.

This clone was recorded only once. This chain joins TRBV15 and TRBJ2-1, with a weak D call TRBD2 (6 bases). CDR3 length: 13 amino acids. V gave up 5 bases and J gave up 6 bases, with 11 bases separating them. The V gene's germline CDR1 is LNHNV and CDR2 YYDKDF (reference sequence). DNA for the CDR3: TGTGCCACCAGCTGGGACTCGCTCAATGAGCAGTTCTTC. Its protein product is CATSWDSLNEQFF.

The chain combines TRBV6-1 with TRBJ2-5; no firm D call. Germline V gives CDR1 MNHNS, CDR2 SASEGT. The CDR3 length is 13 residues. V lost 4 bases and J lost 5, with 11 bases in between. The CDR3 DNA is TGTGCCAGCAGTGTGGACGTAGGGGAGACCCAGTACTTC. Translating it yields CASSVDVGETQYF.

The rearrangement uses TRBV2 and TRBJ2-5; D could derive from TRBD1 or TRBD2 (5 bases each). The ends were cut back, 7 bases at V and 5 bases at J, with 8 bases in the middle. CDR3 length: 11 amino acids. Germline V gene lookup returns CDR1 SNHLY and CDR2 FYNNEI. The CDR3 DNA is TGTGCCAGCATGGGGGAGGAGACCCAGTACTTC. It specifies CASMGEETQYF.

The chain combines TRBV5-1 with TRBJ1-3; unclear D gene. The CDR3 has 14 residues. V was shortened by 0 bases and J by 2 bases, with 6 bases between the two germline ends. Germline CDR1 SGHRS, CDR2 YFSETQ. The CDR3 DNA reads as TGCGCCAGCAGCTTGGCTGGGACTGGAAACACCATATATTTT. Its protein product is CASSLAGTGNTIYF.

The table lists this clone with a few counts. This sequence joins TRBV5-1 and TRBJ1-2; 7 bases agree with TRBD1. The CDR3 is 14 amino acids. Unmatched junction bases numbered 9, after V lost 3 bases and J lost 7 bases. Germline values: CDR1 SGHRS, CDR2 YFSETQ. The CDR3 spells CASSSGTEGLGYTF. The CDR3, as DNA: TGCGCCAGCAGCTCAGGGACAGAGGGGCTTGGCTACACCTTC.

The V gene is TRBV7-2, the J gene TRBJ2-1; weak D call: TRBD1 (5 bases). This CDR3 spans 18 amino acids. With 1 base removed from V and 0 bases from J, the gap between germline ends came to 16 bases. Germline CDR1 and CDR2: SGHTA and FQGNSA. The CDR3 nucleotides read TGTGCCAGCAGCTTAGTGGGGCTGTTGCCGAGCTCCTACAATGAGCAGTTCTTC. Translation: CASSLVGLLPSSYNEQFF.

The chain carries TRBV18 and TRBJ2-5; 8 nucleotides match TRBD1. The germline gives CDR1 KGHSH, CDR2 LQKENI. The V gene end was trimmed by 2 bases and the J gene end by 5 bases; junction bases not matched to a gene: 4. CDR3 length: 14 residues. The CDR3 DNA follows: TGTGCCAGCTCACCAGGGACAGGTTTGGAGACCCAGTACTTC. This sequence encodes CASSPGTGLETQYF.

This rearrangement joins TRBV2 to TRBJ1-4; 8 bases match TRBD1. V dropped 1 base and J dropped 2; count of bases not matched to a gene: 0. The CDR3 is made up of 15 amino acids. The germline CDR1 and CDR2 sequences are SNHLY and FYNNEI. For the CDR3, the DNA is TGTGCCAGCAGTGAAGGGACAGGGACTAATGAAAAACTGTTTTTT. Translating gives CASSEGTGTNEKLFF.

The genes are TRBV5-6 and TRBJ2-5; D perhaps matches TRBD2 (6 bases). Germline values: CDR1 SGHDT, CDR2 YYEEEE. This CDR3 is built from 14 residues. V was trimmed by 0 bases and J by 1 base, leaving 7 bases between them. The CDR3 DNA reads TGTGCCAGCAGCTTGGCAGCGGGCCAAGAGACCCAGTACTTC. As protein: CASSLAAGQETQYF.

V is TRBV28 and J is TRBJ2-7, with 7 bases that match TRBD2. The CDR3 has 14 amino acids. Germline CDR1 is MDHEN and CDR2 is SYDVKM. The junction had 9 bases not matched to a gene; V was cut back by 6 bases and J by 4 bases. In DNA, the CDR3 is TGTGCCAGCAGCCTTCCTAGCGGAATTTACGAGCAGTACTTC. It translates to CASSLPSGIYEQYF.

V usage is TRBV2 and J usage is TRBJ1-2; D is perhaps TRBD1 (5 bases). CDR3 length: 14 amino acids. V dropped 2 bases and J dropped 4 bases, with 11 bases sitting between them. Germline lookup yields CDR1 SNHLY and CDR2 FYNNEI. CDR3 in amino acids: CASSERQGSYGYTF. The DNA of the CDR3 is TGTGCCAGCAGTGAACGTCAGGGATCCTATGGCTACACCTTC.

This chain links TRBV5-1 with TRBJ2-5, with D perhaps being TRBD1 or TRBD2 (5 bases each). Trimming removed 3 bases at V and 2 bases at J, with 11 bases between. Germline CDR1 is SGHRS and CDR2 is YFSETQ. This CDR3 is built from 14 residues. CDR3 DNA: TGCGCCAGCAGCTGGGGGACGGCACAAGAGACCCAGTACTTC. This encodes CASSWGTAQETQYF.

V usage is TRBV29-1 and J usage is TRBJ2-7; D is possibly TRBD2 (5 bases). CDR1 is SQVTM and CDR2 is ANQGSEA in the germline V gene. Trimming pared 3 bases from V and 5 bases from J, leaving 11 bases between. This CDR3 has 12 residues. CDR3 in amino acids: CSVDSSGHEQYF. CDR3 nucleotide sequence: TGCAGCGTTGACTCAAGCGGTCACGAGCAGTACTTC.

V and J are TRBV5-1 and TRBJ1-6; D is undetermined. Per the germline V gene, CDR1 is SGHRS and CDR2 is YFSETQ. The CDR3 covers 18 residues. V was shortened by 0 bases and J by 0 bases, with 13 bases between the two germline ends. As DNA, the CDR3 is TGCGCCAGCAGCTTGGTCGGCAGAACCAGCTCCTATAATTCACCCCTCCACTTT. Translated: CASSLVGRTSSYNSPLHF. Full variable domain (missing parts from reference TRBV5-1 and TRBJ1-6): KAGVTQTPRYLIKTRGQQVTLSCSPISGHRSVSWYQQTPGQGLQFLFEYFSETQRNKGNFPGRFSGRQFSNSRSEMNVSTLELGDSALYLCASSLVGRTSSYNSPLHFGNGTRLTVT.

The gene calls are TRBV11-2 and TRBJ1-5; 9 nucleotides agree with TRBD1. Trimming cost V 5 bases and J 5 bases; bases outside gene matches: 7. The CDR3 extends over 15 amino acids. CDR1 is SGHAT, CDR2 FQNNGV, per germline. This CDR3 reads CASSPGQGFDQPQHF. In nucleotides, the CDR3 is TGTGCCAGCAGCCCGGGACAGGGCTTCGATCAGCCCCAGCATTTT.

The chain couples TRBV30 to TRBJ2-3; 7 positions agree with TRBD1. J was trimmed by 3 bases and V by 2 bases; bases with no gene match: 5. CDR1 GTSNPN and CDR2 SVGIG come from the germline V gene (reference sequence). The CDR3 has 14 residues. The CDR3 sequence is CAWSSGQETDTQYF. In DNA form, the CDR3 reads TGTGCCTGGAGTTCCGGACAGGAAACAGATACGCAGTATTTT.

The chain links TRBV19 to TRBJ2-4; TRBD1 matches at 7 bases. In germline, CDR1 is LNHDA, CDR2 SQIVND (reference sequence). V trimming: 5 bases; J trimming: 0 bases; junction bases outside the gene matches: 22. The CDR3 runs to 21 residues. CDR3 amino acids: CASSPGTRDSRNWLAKNIQYF. In DNA form, the CDR3 reads TGTGCCAGTAGTCCAGGGACAAGGGACAGCAGAAATTGGTTAGCCAAAAACATTCAGTACTTC.

The table lists this clone with a few counts. This chain uses TRBV27 with TRBJ2-7, with 7 bases lining up with TRBD1. The CDR3 covers 16 residues. The germline gives CDR1 MNHEY, CDR2 SMNVEV (reference sequence). With V trimmed by 5 bases and J by 6 bases, 16 bases remained unmatched. The CDR3 DNA reads TGTGCCAGCAGTCCCCGAGGTCGGACAGGCCTCCTCGAGCAGTACTTC. Amino acids: CASSPRGRTGLLEQYF.

The rearrangement joins TRBV14 to TRBJ2-3; weak D call: TRBD2 (6 bases). With 1 base removed from V and 3 bases from J, the gap between germline ends came to 11 bases. The CDR3 is 15 amino acids. From germline, CDR1 is SGHDN and CDR2 FVKESK. The CDR3 here is CASSQGPGVTDTQYF. In nucleotides, the CDR3 is TGTGCCAGCAGCCAAGGGCCGGGAGTGACAGATACGCAGTATTTT.

The V call is TRBV7-9, the J call TRBJ1-2; D is unclear. The ends were cut back, 5 bases at V and 0 bases at J, with 19 bases in the middle. The CDR3 runs to 17 residues. Germline CDR1 and CDR2: SEHNR and FQNEAQ (reference sequence). CDR3 region: CASSPWSARGANYGYTF. As DNA, the CDR3 is TGTGCCAGCAGCCCCTGGTCAGCCCGGGGAGCTAACTATGGCTACACCTTC.